This entry lists 23 T cell receptor beta chains sequenced from one sample in a study of shared clonotypes between healthy human individuals. Some clones are missing from TCRdb's copy, which holds only in-frame ones; the method was immunoSEQ multiplex PCR. In the table there are about 100,000 clones, around 68% of which are singletons. Sequencing was performed on memory CD8+ T cells sorted from blood. The subset was: CD45RO+ cells pooled with CCR7-negative TemRA cells. The origin of the receptors is a young woman in good health.

This clone appeared a few times. The chain links TRBV27 to TRBJ1-1; a weak D match, TRBD1 (5 bases). Germline V gene data show CDR1 as MNHEY and CDR2 as SMNVEV (reference sequence). This CDR3 spans 14 amino acids. Trimming stripped 2 bases from V and 3 bases from J, with 10 bases between. CDR3: CASSLGGQDTEAFF. The CDR3 nucleotides read TGTGCCAGCAGTTTAGGGGGTCAGGACACTGAAGCTTTCTTT.

As regards this clone: A read error is likely here: a far larger clone is one base away. The chain carries TRBV7-1 and TRBJ2-1, with D maybe TRBD1 (6 bases). TRBV7-1 is identified as an open reading frame with a role that is uncertain. The CDR3 spans 16 residues. The V end was cut by 11 bases, the J end by 0 bases, with 20 bases between. The CDR3 DNA reads TGTGCCGGCACCGAAACCCGGGACATCTCCTACAATGAGCAGTTCTTC. Translation: CAGTETRDISYNEQFF.

Here the CDR3 reads CASSHQAQGLNEQFF. For the CDR3, the DNA is TGTGCCAGCAGTCACCAAGCTCAAGGGCTCAATGAGCAGTTCTTC. This sequence joins TRBV6-1 and TRBJ2-1; D remains unclear. There are 15 residues in the CDR3. Germline CDR1 reads MNHNS; CDR2 reads SASEGT. V lost 5 bases and J lost 6, with 17 bases in between.

This clone was recorded once. This chain joins TRBV7-9 and TRBJ2-7, with 11 bases aligning to TRBD2. Germline V lookup: CDR1 SEHNR, CDR2 FQNEAQ (reference sequence). CDR3 length: 16 amino acids. The J segment lost 4 bases and the V segment lost 3 bases, leaving 8 bases of the junction unmatched. The CDR3 spells CASSFALAGAFYEQYF. CDR3 sequence (DNA): TGTGCCAGCAGCTTCGCACTAGCGGGAGCCTTTTACGAGCAGTACTTC.

CDR3 nucleotides: TGCAGCGTTAGTCTACCTGGAAACACCATATATTTT. It yields the protein CSVSLPGNTIYF. The chain combines TRBV29-1 with TRBJ1-3, with unresolved D. The CDR3 is 12 amino acids. Looked up from germline, CDR1 is SQVTM and CDR2 is ANQGSEA. V shed 5 bases and J shed 2 bases, with 7 bases lying between them.

The rearrangement uses TRBV21-1 and TRBJ1-5; the D call of TRBD1 is as the table states it, not checked on the DNA. TRBV21-1 is flagged as a pseudogene. The CDR3 totals 12 residues. The CDR3 region has the DNA TGTGCCAGCAGTTGGCATCATCAGCCCCAGCATTTT. Translating gives CASSWHHQPQHF.

This chain connects TRBV27 to TRBJ1-1; TRBD1 might be the D (5 bases). Germline V gives CDR1 MNHEY, CDR2 SMNVEV (reference sequence). Between the trimmed V and J ends, which lost 1 base and 5 bases, there was a span of 17 bases. The CDR3 is 16 amino acids. The CDR3 loop is CASSLFTPRGETEAFF. For the CDR3, the DNA is TGTGCCAGCAGTTTATTCACCCCTCGAGGGGAAACTGAAGCTTTCTTT.

Only a few counts were recorded for this clone. This chain links TRBV18 with TRBJ1-2; D gene ambiguous. Germline CDR1 reads KGHSH; CDR2 reads LQKENI. Deletions cut 5 bases from V and 1 base from J, with 11 bases between. CDR3 length: 14 residues. In DNA, the CDR3 is TGTGCCAGCTCATTGGCGGACTATAACTATGGCTACACCTTC. It encodes CASSLADYNYGYTF.

This clone came up a few times. This chain connects TRBV4-2 to TRBJ1-5, with 8 bases identical to TRBD1. V lost 8 bases to trimming and J lost 7 bases; unmatched junction nucleotides: 16. The CDR3 runs 16 residues. CDR1 and CDR2 (germline): LGHNA, YNFKEQ. CDR3 region: CASSLTGTGGRQPQHF. The CDR3 DNA reads as TGTGCCAGCTCCCTCACCGGGACAGGAGGGAGACAGCCCCAGCATTTT.

This chain connects TRBV6-5 to TRBJ1-1, with a tentative D call TRBD1 (5 bases). Germline V gene data show CDR1 as MNHEY and CDR2 as SVGAGI. V was cut by 5 bases and J by 1 base, with 11 bases left in between. This CDR3 region has 14 residues. The CDR3 sequence: CASSPGGENTEAFF. The CDR3 region has the DNA TGTGCCAGCAGTCCCGGAGGGGAGAACACTGAAGCTTTCTTT.

The gene calls are TRBV7-9 and TRBJ1-4; the D is unclear. The germline CDR1 and CDR2 sequences are SEHNR and FQNEAQ (reference sequence). This CDR3 spans 17 amino acids. V lost 4 bases and J 5 bases, leaving 20 bases between the germline ends. The CDR3 reads CASSSYETDPMNEKLFF. As DNA, the CDR3 is TGTGCCAGCAGCTCTTACGAGACGGATCCAATGAATGAAAAACTGTTTTTT.

The V and J genes are TRBV7-9 and TRBJ2-7, with 7 nucleotides matching TRBD1. The germline V gene encodes CDR1 SEHNR and CDR2 FQNEAQ (reference sequence). After removal of 5 bases from V and 3 bases from J, the junction contained 16 bases not matched to a gene. The CDR3 is 17 amino acids. Here the CDR3 reads CASSRNRNRDRNYEQYF. CDR3 nucleotides: TGTGCCAGCAGCCGCAATCGAAACCGGGACAGAAACTACGAGCAGTACTTC.

Concerning this clone: One end of the junction is discordant with germline, which a read error may explain. This chain links TRBV7-2 with TRBJ1-6; D is ambiguous. CDR1 and CDR2 from the germline V gene are SGHTA and FQGNSA. The CDR3 consists of 15 residues. The CDR3 coding sequence is TGTGCCAGCAGCTTAGTGAGCAGGCACACCTCACTCCTCCACTTT. It specifies CASSLVSRHTSLLHF.

The rearrangement uses TRBV27 and TRBJ2-7; 9 nucleotides align to TRBD1. The ends lost 3 bases at V and 0 bases at J; junction bases unmatched: 6. The CDR3 runs to 16 residues. The germline V gene encodes CDR1 MNHEY and CDR2 SMNVEV (reference sequence). CDR3 region: CASSFGTGLLSYEQYF. The CDR3, as DNA: TGTGCCAGCAGTTTCGGGACAGGGTTGCTCTCCTACGAGCAGTACTTC.

This rearrangement joins TRBV5-4 to TRBJ2-1, with no clear D. Trimming pared 6 bases from V and 0 bases from J, leaving 13 bases between. CDR3 length equals 15 residues. Germline V gene data show CDR1 as SGHNT and CDR2 as YYREEE (reference sequence). The CDR3 is CASTTAASSYNEQFF. Here the CDR3 DNA reads TGTGCCAGCACCACGGCTGCTAGCTCCTACAATGAGCAGTTCTTC.

The chain joins TRBV28 to TRBJ2-7; 9 bases fit TRBD1. Germline loops: CDR1 MDHEN, CDR2 SYDVKM. Unmatched junction bases numbered 6, after V lost 3 bases and J lost 3 bases. The CDR3 loop spans 15 amino acids. Here the CDR3 reads CASSFGGTGYYEQYF. The CDR3 coding sequence is TGTGCCAGCAGTTTTGGGGGGACAGGGTACTACGAGCAGTACTTC.

The chain has TRBV9 and TRBJ2-7; D gene uncertain. The germline V and J ends were trimmed by 0 bases and 4 bases, with 8 bases remaining between them. Germline CDR1 and CDR2: SGDLS and YYNGEE. The CDR3 contains 13 residues. The CDR3 bases are TGTGCCAGCAGCGTAGGAAACAGTTACGAGCAGTACTTC. As protein: CASSVGNSYEQYF.

This chain joins TRBV9 and TRBJ1-4; 7 bases map to TRBD1. This CDR3 has 15 residues. The trim removed 4 bases at V and 4 bases at J, leaving 7 bases unmatched. The germline V gene has CDR1 SGDLS and CDR2 YYNGEE. CDR3 amino acids: CASSTHYRGNEKLFF. Here the CDR3 DNA reads TGTGCCAGCAGCACCCACTACAGGGGTAATGAAAAACTGTTTTTT.

This clone was seen a single time. This chain links TRBV13 with TRBJ2-4; D gene ambiguous. The ends were cut back, 0 bases at V and 1 base at J, with 19 bases in the middle. Germline V CDR1 and CDR2: PRHDT, FYEKMQ (reference sequence). CDR3 length: 19 residues. The chain's CDR3 is CASSLGFGSLARAKNIQYF. The CDR3 DNA follows: TGTGCCAGCAGCTTAGGGTTTGGAAGTTTGGCCCGGGCCAAAAACATTCAGTACTTC.

The chain employs TRBV25-1 and TRBJ2-6, with TRBD1 identical over 7 bases. CDR3 size: 16 residues. V trimming: 4 bases; J trimming: 2 bases; junction bases outside the gene matches: 5. Germline loops: CDR1 MGHDK, CDR2 SYGVNS. CDR3 protein: CASSGDRPPGANVLTF. As DNA, the CDR3 is TGTGCCAGCAGTGGGGACAGACCCCCTGGGGCCAACGTCCTGACTTTC.

Notes on this clone: The same CDR3 arises from other DNA sequences in this sample as well. The rearrangement uses TRBV28 and TRBJ2-1; D remains ambiguous. The V gene lost 7 bases and the J gene lost 4 bases, with 5 bases spanning the gap. This CDR3 spans 11 amino acids. Germline assignment: CDR1 MDHEN and CDR2 SYDVKM. CDR3 sequence: CASTTYNEQFF. In DNA, the CDR3 is TGTGCCAGCACGACGTACAATGAGCAGTTCTTC.

This clone was seen only once. The chain is built from TRBV28 and TRBJ2-7; 7 bases line up with TRBD2. J gave up 4 bases and V 2 bases, and 5 bases lay outside the gene matches. Germline loops: CDR1 MDHEN, CDR2 SYDVKM. The CDR3 is made up of 14 amino acids. This CDR3 is CASSLRLADYEQYF. The CDR3 coding sequence is TGTGCCAGCAGTTTAAGACTAGCAGATTACGAGCAGTACTTC.

The rearrangement uses TRBV5-4 and TRBJ2-5; TRBD2 matches at 9 bases. Germline V gene sequence: CDR1 SGHNT, CDR2 YYREEE (reference sequence). V dropped 3 bases and J dropped 1; count of bases not matched to a gene: 7. The CDR3 extends over 16 amino acids. The CDR3 here is CASSYSSGKVQETQYF. The DNA for the CDR3 is TGTGCCAGCAGCTACTCTAGCGGGAAGGTCCAAGAGACCCAGTACTTC.